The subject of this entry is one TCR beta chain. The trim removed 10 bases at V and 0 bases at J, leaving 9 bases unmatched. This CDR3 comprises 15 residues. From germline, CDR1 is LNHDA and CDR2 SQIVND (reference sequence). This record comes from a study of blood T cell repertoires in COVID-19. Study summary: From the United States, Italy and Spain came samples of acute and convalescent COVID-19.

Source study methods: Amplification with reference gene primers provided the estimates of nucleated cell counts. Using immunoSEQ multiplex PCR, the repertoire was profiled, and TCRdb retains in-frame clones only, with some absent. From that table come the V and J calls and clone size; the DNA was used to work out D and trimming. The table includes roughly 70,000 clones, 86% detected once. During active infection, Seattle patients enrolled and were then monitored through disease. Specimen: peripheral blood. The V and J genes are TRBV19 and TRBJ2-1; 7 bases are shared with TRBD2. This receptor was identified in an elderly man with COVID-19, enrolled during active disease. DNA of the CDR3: TGTGCCACAAGACCGGGACTAAGCTCCTACAATGAGCAGTTCTTC. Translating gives CATRPGLSSYNEQFF.